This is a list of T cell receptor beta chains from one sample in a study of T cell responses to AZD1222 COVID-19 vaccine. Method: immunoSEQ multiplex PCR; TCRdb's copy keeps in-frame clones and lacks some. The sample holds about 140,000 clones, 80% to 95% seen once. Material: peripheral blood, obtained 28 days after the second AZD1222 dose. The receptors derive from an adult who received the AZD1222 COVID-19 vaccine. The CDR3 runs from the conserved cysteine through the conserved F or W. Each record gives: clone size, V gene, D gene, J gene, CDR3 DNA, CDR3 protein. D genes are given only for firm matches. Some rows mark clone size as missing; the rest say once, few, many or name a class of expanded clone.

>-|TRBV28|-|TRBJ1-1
TGTGCCAGCAGTTTGACAGACGGAGCTTTCTTT
CASSLTDGAFF
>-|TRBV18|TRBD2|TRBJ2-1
TGTGCCAGCTCACCGGGACTAGCGGGACCCAATGAGCAGTTCTTC
CASSPGLAGPNEQFF
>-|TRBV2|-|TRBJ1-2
TGTGCCAGCAGTGCTGTCGGCTATGGCTACACCTTC
CASSAVGYGYTF
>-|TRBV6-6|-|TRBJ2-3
TGTGCCAGCAGTTCCCAATTTGTCGGTACAGATACGCAGTATTTT
CASSSQFVGTDTQYF
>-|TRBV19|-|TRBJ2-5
TGTGCCAGTAGTATCGGACGGGTGTACCAAGAGACCCAGTACTTC
CASSIGRVYQETQYF
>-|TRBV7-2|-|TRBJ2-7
TGTGCCAGCAGCAAGGACGGTCTTATGTTGGACGAGCAGTACTTC
CASSKDGLMLDEQYF
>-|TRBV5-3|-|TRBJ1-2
TGTGCCAGAAGCTTGGAATCGGGCAGGGCCATGTATGGCTACACCTTC
CARSLESGRAMYGYTF
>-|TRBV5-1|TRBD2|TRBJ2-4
TGCGCCAGCAGCTTGGAGCCTAGCGGGAGGGCTAAAAACATTCAGTACTTC
CASSLEPSGRAKNIQYF
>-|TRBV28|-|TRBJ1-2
TGTGCCAGCAGTTCGCTCCTCCGAATTGGCTACACCTTC
CASSSLLRIGYTF
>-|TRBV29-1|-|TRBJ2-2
TGCAGCGTCCGCACTGGGGGGGAGCTGTTTTTT
CSVRTGGELFF
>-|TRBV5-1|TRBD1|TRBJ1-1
TGCGCCAGCAGCCCTGGGACAGCTTACACTGAAGCTTTCTTT
CASSPGTAYTEAFF
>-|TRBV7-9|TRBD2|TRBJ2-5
TGTGCCAGCAGCCTTTATAGCGGGAGGGCTCGAGAGACCCAGTACTTC
CASSLYSGRARETQYF
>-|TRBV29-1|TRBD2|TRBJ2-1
TGCAGTGCAGGGGACAGGGGAGGGACTAGCGGGAGGGGGATCTTCAATGAGCAGTTCTTC
CSAGDRGGTSGRGIFNEQFF
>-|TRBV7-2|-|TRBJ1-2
TGTGCCAGCACCGACCGGGGCGCAGGTGGCTACACCTTC
CASTDRGAGGYTF
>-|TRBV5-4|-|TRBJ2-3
TGTGCCAGCAGCCGAGACAGGTCGGCAGATACGCAGTATTTT
CASSRDRSADTQYF
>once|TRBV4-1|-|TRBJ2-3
TGCGCCAGCAGCCAGCTACCGTCACTCCCCGGAGGACATTCAGATACGCAGTATTTT
CASSQLPSLPGGHSDTQYF
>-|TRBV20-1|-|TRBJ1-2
TGCAGTGCTAGTATCCAGGGCAAAGTTAACTATGGCTACACCTTC
CSASIQGKVNYGYTF
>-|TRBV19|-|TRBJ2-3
TGTGCCAGTAGTATTGATTTAACCCCCGGGTCGCAGTATTTT
CASSIDLTPGSQYF
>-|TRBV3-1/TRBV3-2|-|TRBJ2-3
TGTGCCAGCAGCCACCGCTGGACCGCCGACAGCACAGATACGCAGTATTTT
CASSHRWTADSTDTQYF
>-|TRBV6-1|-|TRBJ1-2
TGTGCCAGCAGTGACCCGACAGCCTATGGCTACACCTTC
CASSDPTAYGYTF
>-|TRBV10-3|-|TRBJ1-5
TGTGCCATCAGTGAGTCGAGGGGCAATCAGCCCCAGCATTTT
CAISESRGNQPQHF
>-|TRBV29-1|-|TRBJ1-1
TGCAGCGTTGAAAGGGGGGGGTTGGCTTTCTTT
CSVERGGLAFF
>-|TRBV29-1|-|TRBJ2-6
TGCAGCGTTTACGACAGAGCCTCTGGGGCCAACGTCCTGACTTTC
CSVYDRASGANVLTF